The T cell receptor beta chain under discussion was sequenced for a study of T-cell reconstitution after alpha-beta-depleted transplantation in children. General study findings and limits: Certain patients had high TCRbeta diversity at day 60, and it came from recipient T cells and thymic progenitors that survived. Expanded clones from the graft, numbering several hundred, reportedly supplied alpha-beta T cells about two months after transplant. Newly produced T cells mostly provided counts and TCRbeta diversity after one year, as hyperexpanded clones declined.

Unique molecular identifiers were incorporated when the TCRbeta library was constructed. TCRdb reprocessed the PCR reads via MiXCR and lists one record per CDR3 protein. The sample has over 100,000 distinct CDR3 sequences, about 7.5% seen once. This clonotype was found many times. The antigen remains undetermined. The germline V gene encodes CDR1 DFQATT and CDR2 SNEGSKA (reference sequence). Trimming removed 1 base at V and 5 bases at J, with 12 bases between. The CDR3 has 13 residues. Sequencing used PBMCs, obtained before TCRalphabeta/CD19-depleted stem cell transplant. The V and J genes are TRBV20-1 and TRBJ2-7; D may correspond to TRBD1 or TRBD2 (5 bases each). The TCR was taken from a boy aged 2 to 10 with acute lymphoblastic leukemia, due to receive a stem cell transplant. The CDR3: CSARAGPMNEQYF. The CDR3 coding sequence is TGCAGTGCTAGAGCGGGGCCCATGAACGAGCAGTACTTC.